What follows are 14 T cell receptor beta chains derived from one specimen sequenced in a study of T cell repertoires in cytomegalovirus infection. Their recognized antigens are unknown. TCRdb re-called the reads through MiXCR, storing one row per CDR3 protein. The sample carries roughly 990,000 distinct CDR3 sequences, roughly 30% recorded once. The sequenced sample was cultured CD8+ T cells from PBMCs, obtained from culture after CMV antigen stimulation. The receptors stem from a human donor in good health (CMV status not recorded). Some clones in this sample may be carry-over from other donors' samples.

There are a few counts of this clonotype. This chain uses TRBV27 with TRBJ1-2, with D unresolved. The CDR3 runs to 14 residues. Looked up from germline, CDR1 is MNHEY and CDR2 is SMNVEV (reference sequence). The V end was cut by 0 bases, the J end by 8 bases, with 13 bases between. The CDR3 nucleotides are TGTGCCAGCAGTTTATCGAGAGGGTACCAGGGCTACACCTTC. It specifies CASSLSRGYQGYTF.

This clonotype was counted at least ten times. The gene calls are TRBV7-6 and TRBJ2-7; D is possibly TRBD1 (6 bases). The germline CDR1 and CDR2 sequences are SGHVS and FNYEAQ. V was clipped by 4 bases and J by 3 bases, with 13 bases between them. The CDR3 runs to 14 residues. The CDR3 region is CASSSRQVNYEQYV. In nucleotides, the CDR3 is TGTGCCAGCAGCTCCAGACAGGTAAACTACGAGCAGTACGTC.

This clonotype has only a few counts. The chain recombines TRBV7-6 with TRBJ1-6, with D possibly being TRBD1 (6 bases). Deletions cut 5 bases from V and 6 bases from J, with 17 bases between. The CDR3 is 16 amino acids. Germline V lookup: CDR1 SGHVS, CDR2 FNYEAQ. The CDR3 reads CASSTAGGRLNSPLHF. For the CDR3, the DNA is TGTGCCAGCAGCACCGCCGGGGGGCGACTTAATTCACCCCTCCACTTT.

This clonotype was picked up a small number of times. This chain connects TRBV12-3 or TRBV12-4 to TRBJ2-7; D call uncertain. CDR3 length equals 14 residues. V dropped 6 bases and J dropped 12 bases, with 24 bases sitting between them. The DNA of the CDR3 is TGTGCCAGCAGCCTAGATGGGATAAAAAGAGCGCGGTACTTC. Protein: CASSLDGIKRARYF.

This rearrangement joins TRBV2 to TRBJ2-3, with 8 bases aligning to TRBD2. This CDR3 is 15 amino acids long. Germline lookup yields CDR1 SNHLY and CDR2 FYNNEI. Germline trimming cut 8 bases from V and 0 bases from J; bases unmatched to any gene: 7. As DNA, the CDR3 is TGTGCCAGCCTATCACTAGCGGTCAGCACAGATACGCAGTATTTT. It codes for CASLSLAVSTDTQYF.

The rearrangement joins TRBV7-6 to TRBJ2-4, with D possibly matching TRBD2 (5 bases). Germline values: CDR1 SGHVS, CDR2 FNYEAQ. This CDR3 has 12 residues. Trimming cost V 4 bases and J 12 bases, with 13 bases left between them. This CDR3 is CASSSGLDNQYF. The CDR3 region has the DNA TGTGCCAGCAGCTCCGGACTTGACAATCAGTACTTC.

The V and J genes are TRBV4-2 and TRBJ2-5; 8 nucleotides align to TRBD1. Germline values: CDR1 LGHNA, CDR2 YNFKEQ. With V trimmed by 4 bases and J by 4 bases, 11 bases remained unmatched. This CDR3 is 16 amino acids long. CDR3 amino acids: CASSPLTGVGIETQYF. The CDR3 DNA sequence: TGTGCCAGCAGCCCCCTGACAGGGGTGGGCATAGAGACCCAGTACTTC.

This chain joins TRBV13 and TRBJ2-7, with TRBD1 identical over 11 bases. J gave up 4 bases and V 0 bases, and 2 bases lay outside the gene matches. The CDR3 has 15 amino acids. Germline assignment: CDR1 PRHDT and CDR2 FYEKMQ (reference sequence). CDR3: CASSLGGQGVYEQYV. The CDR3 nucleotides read TGTGCCAGCAGCTTAGGGGGACAGGGGGTTTACGAGCAGTACGTC.

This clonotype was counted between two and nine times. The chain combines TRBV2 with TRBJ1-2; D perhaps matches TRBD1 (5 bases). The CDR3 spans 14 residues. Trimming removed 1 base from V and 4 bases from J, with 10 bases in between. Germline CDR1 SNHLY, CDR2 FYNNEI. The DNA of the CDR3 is TGTGCCAGCAGTGAAGGGGGGGGGAGCTATGGCTACACCTTC. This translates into CASSEGGGSYGYTF.

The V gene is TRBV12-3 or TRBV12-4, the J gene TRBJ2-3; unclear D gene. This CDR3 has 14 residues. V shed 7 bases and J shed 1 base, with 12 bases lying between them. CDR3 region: CASTPYRGTDTQYF. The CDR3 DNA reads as TGTGCCAGCACCCCATACCGTGGCACAGATACGCAGTATTTT.

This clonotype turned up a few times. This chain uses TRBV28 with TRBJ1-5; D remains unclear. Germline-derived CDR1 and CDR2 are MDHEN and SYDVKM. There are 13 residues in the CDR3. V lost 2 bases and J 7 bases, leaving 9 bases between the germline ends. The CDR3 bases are TGTGCCAGCAGTTTAAATGTTAACCAGCCCCAGCATTTT. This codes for CASSLNVNQPQHF.

CDR3 coding DNA: TGTGCCAGCAGTTACGACCGGTCCTCCTCCTACGAGCAGTACGTC. Residues: CASSYDRSSSYEQYV. V usage is TRBV6-2 or TRBV6-3 and J usage is TRBJ2-7; unclear D gene. The V end was cut by 2 bases, the J end by 0 bases, with 11 bases between. The germline V gene encodes CDR1 MNHEY and CDR2 SVGEGT. CDR3 size: 15 residues.

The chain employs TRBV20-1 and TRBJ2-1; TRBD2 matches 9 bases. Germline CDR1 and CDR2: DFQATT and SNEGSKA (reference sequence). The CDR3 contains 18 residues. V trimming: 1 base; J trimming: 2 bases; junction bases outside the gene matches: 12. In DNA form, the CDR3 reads TGCAGTGCTAGAGGCCTAGCGGGGATACTAAACACCTACAATGAGCAGTTCTTC. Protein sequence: CSARGLAGILNTYNEQFF.

CDR3 nucleotide sequence: TGTGCCAGCAGCCAAGATCGGGGTGAGCCCCAGCATTTT. This sequence encodes CASSQDRGEPQHF. V is TRBV4-2 and J is TRBJ1-5; D unresolved. The CDR3 contains 13 residues. Trimming pared 0 bases from V and 8 bases from J, leaving 8 bases between. Germline loops: CDR1 LGHNA, CDR2 YNFKEQ.